This T cell receptor beta chain was captured in a study of blood T cell repertoires in COVID-19. Study information: There were acute and convalescent COVID-19 samples, and they came from the United States, Italy and Spain. T cells, B-cell-depleted T cells, or PBMCs supplied cDNA or gDNA.

Original processing notes: Using reference gene primer amplification, nucleated cell counts were estimated. Assay: immunoSEQ multiplex PCR; the TCRdb copy retains only in-frame clones and omits some. V and J calls and clone size follow that table, whereas D and trimming were derived from the DNA. The sample lists around 250,000 clones, roughly four fifths occurring once. CDR1 and CDR2 from the germline V gene are MNHEY and SVGAGI. This CDR3 is 14 amino acids long. Trimming cost V 7 bases and J 6 bases, with 18 bases left between them. This clone came up once. The chain recombines TRBV6-5 with TRBJ1-2; D is possibly TRBD1 (6 bases). The sample consisted of peripheral blood. The clonotype originates from a woman between 18 and 29 years old with acute or convalescent COVID-19. The CDR3 loop is CASKLGGGANGYTF. The CDR3 DNA follows: TGTGCCAGCAAACTAGGGGGGGGCGCGAATGGCTACACCTTC.